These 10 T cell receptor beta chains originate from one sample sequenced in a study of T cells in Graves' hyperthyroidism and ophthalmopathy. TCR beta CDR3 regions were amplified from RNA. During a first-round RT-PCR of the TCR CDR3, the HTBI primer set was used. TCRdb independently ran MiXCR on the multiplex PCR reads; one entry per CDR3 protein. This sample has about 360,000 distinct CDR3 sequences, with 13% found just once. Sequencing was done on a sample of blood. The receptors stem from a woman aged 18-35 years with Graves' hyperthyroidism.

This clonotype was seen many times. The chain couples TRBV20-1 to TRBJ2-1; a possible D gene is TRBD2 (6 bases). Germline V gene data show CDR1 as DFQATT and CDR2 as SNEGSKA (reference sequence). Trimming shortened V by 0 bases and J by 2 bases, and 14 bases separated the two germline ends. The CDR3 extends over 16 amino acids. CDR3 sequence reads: CSARDLARSTYNEQFF. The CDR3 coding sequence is TGCAGTGCTAGAGATCTAGCGCGGTCAACCTACAATGAGCAGTTCTTC.

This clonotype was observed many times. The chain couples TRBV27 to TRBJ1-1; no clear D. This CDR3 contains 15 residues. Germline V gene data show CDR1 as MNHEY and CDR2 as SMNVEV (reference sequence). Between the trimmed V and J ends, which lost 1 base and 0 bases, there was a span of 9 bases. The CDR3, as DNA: TGTGCCAGCAGTTTATTGACGCCCATGAACACTGAAGCTTTCTTT. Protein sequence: CASSLLTPMNTEAFF.

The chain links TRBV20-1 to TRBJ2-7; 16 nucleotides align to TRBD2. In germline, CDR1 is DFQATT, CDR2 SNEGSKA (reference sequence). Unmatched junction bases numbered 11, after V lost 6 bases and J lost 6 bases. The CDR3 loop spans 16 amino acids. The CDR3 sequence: CSAEPGTSGGAFEQYF. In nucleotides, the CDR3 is TGCAGTGCCGAACCCGGGACTAGCGGGGGGGCCTTCGAGCAGTACTTC.

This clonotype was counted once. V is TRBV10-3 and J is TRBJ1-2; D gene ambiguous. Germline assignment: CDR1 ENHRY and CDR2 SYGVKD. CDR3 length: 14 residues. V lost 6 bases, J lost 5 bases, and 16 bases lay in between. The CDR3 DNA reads TGTGCCATCAGCCTCGGCCAGAACGAATATGGCTACACCTTC. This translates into CAISLGQNEYGYTF.

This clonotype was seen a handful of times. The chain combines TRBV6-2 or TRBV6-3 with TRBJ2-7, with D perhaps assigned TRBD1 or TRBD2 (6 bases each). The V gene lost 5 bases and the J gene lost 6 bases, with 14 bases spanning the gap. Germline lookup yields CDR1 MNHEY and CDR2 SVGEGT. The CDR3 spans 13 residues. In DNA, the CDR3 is TGTGCCAGCAGTGGGGGGCAGGAGCGCGAGCAGTACTTC. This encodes CASSGGQEREQYF.

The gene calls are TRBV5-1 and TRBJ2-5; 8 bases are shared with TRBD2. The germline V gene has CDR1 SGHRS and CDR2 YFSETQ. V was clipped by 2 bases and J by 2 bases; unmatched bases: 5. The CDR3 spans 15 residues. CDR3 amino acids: CASSFGSGIQETQYF. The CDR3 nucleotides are TGCGCCAGCAGCTTCGGTAGCGGGATACAAGAGACCCAGTACTTC.

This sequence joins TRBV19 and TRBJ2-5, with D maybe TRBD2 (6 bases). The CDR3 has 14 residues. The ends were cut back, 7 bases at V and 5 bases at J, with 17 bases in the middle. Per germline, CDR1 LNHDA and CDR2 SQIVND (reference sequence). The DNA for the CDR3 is TGTGCCAGTACCGGAGGGGAGTGGTGGGAGACCCAGTACTTC. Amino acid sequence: CASTGGEWWETQYF.

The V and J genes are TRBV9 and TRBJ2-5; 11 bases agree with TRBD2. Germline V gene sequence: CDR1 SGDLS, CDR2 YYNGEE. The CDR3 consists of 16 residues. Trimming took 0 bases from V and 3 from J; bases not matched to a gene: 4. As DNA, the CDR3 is TGTGCCAGCAGCGTAGGCGGACTAGCGGGTAAAGAGACCCAGTACTTC. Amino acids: CASSVGGLAGKETQYF. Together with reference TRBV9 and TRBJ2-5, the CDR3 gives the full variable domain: DSGVTQTPKHLITATGQRVTLRCSPRSGDLSVYWYQQSLDQGLQFLIQYYNGEERAKGNILERFSAQQFPDLHSELNLSSLELGDSALYFCASSVGGLAGKETQYFGPGTRLLVL.

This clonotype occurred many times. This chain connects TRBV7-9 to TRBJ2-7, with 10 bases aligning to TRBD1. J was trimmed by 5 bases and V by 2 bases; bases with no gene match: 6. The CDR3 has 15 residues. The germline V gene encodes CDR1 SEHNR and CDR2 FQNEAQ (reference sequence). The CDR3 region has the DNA TGTGCCAGCAGCTTATCCGACAGGGGGCCAGACGAGCAGTACTTC. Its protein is CASSLSDRGPDEQYF.

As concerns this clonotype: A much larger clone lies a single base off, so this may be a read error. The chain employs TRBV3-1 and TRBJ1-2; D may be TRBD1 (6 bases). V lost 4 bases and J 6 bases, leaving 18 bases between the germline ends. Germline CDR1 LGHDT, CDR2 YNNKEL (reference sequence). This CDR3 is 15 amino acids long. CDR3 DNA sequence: TGTGCCAGCAGCCTTAGGACAGCCTTGGGCGATGGCTACACCTTC. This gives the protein CASSLRTALGDGYTF.